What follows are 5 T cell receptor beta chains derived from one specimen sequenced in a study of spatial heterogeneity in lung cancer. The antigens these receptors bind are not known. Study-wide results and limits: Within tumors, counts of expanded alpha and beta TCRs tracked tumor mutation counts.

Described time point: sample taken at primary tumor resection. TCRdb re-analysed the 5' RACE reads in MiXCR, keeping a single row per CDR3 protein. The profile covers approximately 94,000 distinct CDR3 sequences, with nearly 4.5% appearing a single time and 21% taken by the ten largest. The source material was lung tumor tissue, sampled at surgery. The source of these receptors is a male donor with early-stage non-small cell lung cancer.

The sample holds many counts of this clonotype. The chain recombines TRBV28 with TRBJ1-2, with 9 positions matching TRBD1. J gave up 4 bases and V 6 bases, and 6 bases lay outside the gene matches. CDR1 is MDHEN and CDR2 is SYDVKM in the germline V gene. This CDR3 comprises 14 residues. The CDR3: CASSYGTGSYGYTF. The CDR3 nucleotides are TGTGCCAGCAGCTACGGGACAGGGTCCTATGGCTACACCTTC.

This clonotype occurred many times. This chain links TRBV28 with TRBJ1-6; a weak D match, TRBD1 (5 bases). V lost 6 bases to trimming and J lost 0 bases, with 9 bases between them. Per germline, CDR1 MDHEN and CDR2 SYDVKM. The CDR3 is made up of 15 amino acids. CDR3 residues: CASRGGSSYNSPLHF. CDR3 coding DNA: TGTGCCAGCAGGGGGGGGAGCTCCTATAATTCACCCCTCCACTTT.

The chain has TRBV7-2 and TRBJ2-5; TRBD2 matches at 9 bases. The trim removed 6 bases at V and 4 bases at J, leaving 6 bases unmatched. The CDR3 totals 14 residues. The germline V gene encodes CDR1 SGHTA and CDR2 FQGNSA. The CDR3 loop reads CASRKAGGGETQYF. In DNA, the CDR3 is TGTGCCAGCAGAAAAGCGGGAGGCGGAGAGACCCAGTACTTC.

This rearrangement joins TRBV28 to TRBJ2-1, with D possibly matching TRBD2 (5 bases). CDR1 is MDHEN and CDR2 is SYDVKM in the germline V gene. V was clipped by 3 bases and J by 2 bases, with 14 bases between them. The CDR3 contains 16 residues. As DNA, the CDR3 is TGTGCCAGCAGTTTGGGCCCGACTAACACCTACAATGAGCAGTTCTTC. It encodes CASSLGPTNTYNEQFF.

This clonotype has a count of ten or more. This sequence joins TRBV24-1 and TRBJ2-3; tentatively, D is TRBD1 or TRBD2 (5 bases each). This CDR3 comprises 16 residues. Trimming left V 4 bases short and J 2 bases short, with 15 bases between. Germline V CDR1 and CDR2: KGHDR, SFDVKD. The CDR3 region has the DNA TGTGCCACCAGTGACAGGGACCCCGAAAACACAGATACGCAGTATTTT. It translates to CATSDRDPENTDTQYF.